This T cell receptor (beta chain) was sequenced for a study of blood T cell repertoires in COVID-19. TCRdb's table, derived via immunoSEQ multiplex PCR, lists solely in-frame clones and lacks some. The table shows about 200,000 clones, with 80% to 90% occurring only once. This sequence was found in a woman aged 40 to 50 with acute COVID-19. Material: PBMCs or T cells enriched from blood (not recorded which).

For the CDR3, the DNA is TGTGCCAGTACCCAGGGGGCACTGCGAGGCTACACCTTC. Translated: CASTQGALRGYTF. V and J are TRBV28 and TRBJ1-2, with 8 bases lining up with TRBD1. Unmatched junction bases numbered 11, after V lost 9 bases and J lost 8 bases. Germline V gene sequence: CDR1 MDHEN, CDR2 SYDVKM. The CDR3 sequence is 13 residues long.